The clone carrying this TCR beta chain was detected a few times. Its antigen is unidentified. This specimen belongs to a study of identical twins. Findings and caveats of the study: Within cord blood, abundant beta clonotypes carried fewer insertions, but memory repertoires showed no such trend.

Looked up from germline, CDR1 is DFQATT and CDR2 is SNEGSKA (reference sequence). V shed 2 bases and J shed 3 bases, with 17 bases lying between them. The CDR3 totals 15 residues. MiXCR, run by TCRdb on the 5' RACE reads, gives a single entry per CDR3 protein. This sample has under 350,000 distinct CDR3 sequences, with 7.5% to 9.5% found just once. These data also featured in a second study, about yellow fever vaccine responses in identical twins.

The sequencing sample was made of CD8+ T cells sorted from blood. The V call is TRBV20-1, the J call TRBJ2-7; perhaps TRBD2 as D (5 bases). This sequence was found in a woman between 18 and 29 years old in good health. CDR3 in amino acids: CSARPSTGIFYEQYF. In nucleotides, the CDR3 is TGCAGTGCTAGACCCTCGACGGGGATTTTCTACGAGCAGTACTTC.